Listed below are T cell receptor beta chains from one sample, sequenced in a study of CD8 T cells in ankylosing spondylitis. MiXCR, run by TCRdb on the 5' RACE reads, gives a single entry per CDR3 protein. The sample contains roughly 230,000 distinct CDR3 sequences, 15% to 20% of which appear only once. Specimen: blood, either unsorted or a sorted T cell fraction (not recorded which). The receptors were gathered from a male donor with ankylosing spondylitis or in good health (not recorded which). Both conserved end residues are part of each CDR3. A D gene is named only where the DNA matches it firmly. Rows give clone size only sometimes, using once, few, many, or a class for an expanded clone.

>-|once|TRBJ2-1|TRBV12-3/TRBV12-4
CASSNRRVEQFF
TGTGCCAGCAGCAATAGGAGGGTGGAGCAGTTCTTC
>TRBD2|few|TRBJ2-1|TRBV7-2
CASSLVGGRAWDEQFF
TGTGCCAGCAGCTTAGTCGGCGGGAGGGCCTGGGATGAGCAGTTCTTC
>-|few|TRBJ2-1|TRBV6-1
CASSEGPISYNEQFF
TGTGCCAGCAGTGAAGGGCCGATTTCCTACAATGAGCAGTTCTTC
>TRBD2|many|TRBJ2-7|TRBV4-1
CASSQVTSEYEQYF
TGCGCCAGCAGCCAAGTTACTAGCGAGTACGAGCAGTACTTC
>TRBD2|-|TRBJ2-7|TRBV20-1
CRDPRLATKQYF
TGCAGGGACCCGAGACTAGCTACGAAGCAGTACTTC
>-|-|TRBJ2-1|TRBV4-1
CASSKLAESSYNEQFF
TGCGCCAGCAGTAAACTGGCGGAGAGCTCCTACAATGAGCAGTTCTTC
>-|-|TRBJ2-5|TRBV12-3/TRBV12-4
CASSFRPSLVPRETQYF
TGTGCCAGCAGTTTCAGACCATCGCTCGTTCCGCGGGAGACCCAGTACTTC
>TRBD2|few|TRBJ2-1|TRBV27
CASSLTSGGLGEQFF
TGTGCCAGCAGTTTAACTAGCGGGGGCCTGGGAGAGCAGTTCTTC
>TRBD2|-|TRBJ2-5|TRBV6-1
CASAQLAGYETQYF
TGTGCCAGCGCCCAGCTAGCGGGCTATGAGACCCAGTACTTC
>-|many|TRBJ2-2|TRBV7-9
CASGWTPDTGELFF
TGTGCCAGCGGGTGGACACCTGACACCGGGGAGCTGTTTTTT
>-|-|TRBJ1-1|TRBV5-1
CASSPGRDLNTEAFF
TGCGCCAGCAGCCCGGGGAGGGATTTGAACACTGAAGCTTTCTTT
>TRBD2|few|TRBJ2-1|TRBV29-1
CSHQASGLGDEQFF
TGCAGCCACCAGGCTAGCGGGTTGGGGGATGAGCAGTTCTTC
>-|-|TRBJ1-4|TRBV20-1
CSARRRGEKLFF
TGCAGTGCTAGAAGGAGGGGGGAAAAACTGTTTTTT
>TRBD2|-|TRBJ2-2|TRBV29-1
CSVEGPSGRANTGELFF
TGCAGCGTTGAGGGCCCTAGCGGGAGGGCGAACACCGGGGAGCTGTTTTTT
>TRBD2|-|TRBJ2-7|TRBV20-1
CSAGLAGGDEQYF
TGCAGTGCTGGACTAGCAGGAGGCGACGAGCAGTACTTC
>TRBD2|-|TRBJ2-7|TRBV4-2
CASSQEGTSEYYEQYF
TGTGCCAGCAGCCAAGAGGGGACTAGCGAATACTACGAGCAGTACTTC
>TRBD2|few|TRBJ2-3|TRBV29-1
CSVEDGGTSGTGTDTQYF
TGCAGCGTTGAAGACGGGGGGACTAGCGGAACAGGAACAGATACGCAGTATTTT
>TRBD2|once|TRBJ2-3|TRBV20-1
CSARDSAAGGYTDTQYF
TGCAGTGCTAGAGATTCTGCCGCGGGGGGCTACACAGATACGCAGTATTTT
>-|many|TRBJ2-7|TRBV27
CASSLRGNSYEQYF
TGTGCCAGCAGTTTGCGGGGAAACTCCTACGAGCAGTACTTC
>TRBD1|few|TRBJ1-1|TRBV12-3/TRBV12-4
CASSFPGGDTEAFF
TGTGCCAGCAGTTTTCCAGGGGGAGATACTGAAGCTTTCTTT
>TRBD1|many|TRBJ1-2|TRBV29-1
CSVRTGEYLNYGYTF
TGCAGCGTCCGGACAGGGGAGTACCTCAACTATGGCTACACCTTC
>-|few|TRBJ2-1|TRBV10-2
CASSESNLAAEQFF
TGCGCCAGCAGTGAGTCGAACCTCGCCGCTGAGCAGTTCTTC
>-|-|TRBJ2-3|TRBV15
CATSRQRNSNQPQYF
TGTGCCACCAGCAGACAACGGAATAGCAATCAGCCCCAGTATTTT
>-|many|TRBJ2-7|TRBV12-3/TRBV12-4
CASSAAYEQYF
TGTGCCAGCAGCGCCGCATACGAGCAGTACTTC
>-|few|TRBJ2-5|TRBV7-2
CASSPRQETQYF
TGTGCCAGCAGCCCCAGACAAGAGACCCAGTACTTC
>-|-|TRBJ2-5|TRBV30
CAWSPGYEETQYF
TGTGCCTGGAGTCCAGGGTATGAAGAGACCCAGTACTTC
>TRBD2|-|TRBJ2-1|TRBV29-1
CSVEVAGGPHNEQFF
TGCAGCGTTGAAGTAGCGGGAGGGCCCCACAATGAGCAGTTCTTC
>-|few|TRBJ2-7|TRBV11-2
CASSFSREQYF
TGTGCCAGCAGCTTCTCTCGCGAGCAGTACTTC
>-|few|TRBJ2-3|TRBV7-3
CASSLGGYTDTQYF
TGTGCCAGCAGCTTAGGGGGATACACAGATACGCAGTATTTT
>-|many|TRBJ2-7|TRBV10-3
CAISEGEAYEQYF
TGTGCCATCAGTGAAGGGGAGGCCTACGAGCAGTACTTC
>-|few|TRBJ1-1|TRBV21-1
CASSEGQGARRTEAFF
TGTGCCAGCAGCGAAGGACAGGGGGCGCGTCGAACTGAAGCTTTCTTT
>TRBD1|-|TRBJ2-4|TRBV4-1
CASSQHPGQGVLMLLAKNIQYF
TGCGCCAGCAGCCAACATCCGGGACAGGGGGTCCTAATGTTGTTAGCCAAAAACATTCAGTACTTC
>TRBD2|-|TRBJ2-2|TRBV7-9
CASSATSFLTGELFF
TGTGCCAGCAGCGCGACTAGCTTCCTCACCGGGGAGCTGTTTTTT
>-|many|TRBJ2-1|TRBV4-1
CASSQDGGGGSYNEQFF
TGCGCCAGCAGCCAAGATGGCGGGGGCGGCTCCTACAATGAGCAGTTCTTC
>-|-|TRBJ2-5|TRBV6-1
CATTLGGADLETQYF
TGTGCCACTACCCTAGGGGGGGCCGATTTGGAGACCCAGTACTTC
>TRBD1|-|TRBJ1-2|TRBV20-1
CSARAQGAQADGYTF
TGCAGTGCTAGAGCACAGGGGGCGCAAGCGGATGGCTACACCTTC
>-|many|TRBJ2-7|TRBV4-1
CASSQGRLFSYEQYF
TGCGCCAGCAGCCAAGGACGGCTCTTCTCCTACGAGCAGTACTTC
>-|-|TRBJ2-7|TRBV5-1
CASSLVFYEQYF
TGCGCCAGCAGCTTAGTCTTCTACGAGCAGTACTTC
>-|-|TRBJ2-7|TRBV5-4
CASSLYAGTYEQYF
TGTGCCAGCAGCTTATATGCAGGGACCTACGAGCAGTACTTC
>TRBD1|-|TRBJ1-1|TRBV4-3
CASSLGQGALENTEAFF
TGCGCCAGCAGCCTCGGCCAGGGGGCGTTGGAGAACACTGAAGCTTTCTTT
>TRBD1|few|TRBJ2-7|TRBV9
CASSPLGTGVEQYF
TGTGCCAGCAGCCCCCTCGGGACAGGGGTCGAGCAGTACTTC
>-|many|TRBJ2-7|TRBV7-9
CASSLVVNGFSSYEQYF
TGTGCCAGCAGCTTAGTGGTCAACGGGTTCAGCTCCTACGAGCAGTACTTC
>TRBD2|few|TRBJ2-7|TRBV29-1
CSVEWAGGTYEQYF
TGCAGCGTTGAATGGGCGGGAGGAACCTACGAGCAGTACTTC
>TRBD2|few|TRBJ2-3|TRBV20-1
CSARREEADTQYF
TGCAGTGCTAGGCGGGAGGAGGCAGATACGCAGTATTTT
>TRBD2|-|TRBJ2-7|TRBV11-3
CASSPERDSYEQYF
TGTGCCAGCAGCCCAGAGCGGGACTCCTACGAGCAGTACTTC
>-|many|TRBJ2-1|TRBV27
CASSTRAGYNEQFF
TGTGCCAGCAGTACACGAGCTGGTTACAATGAGCAGTTCTTC
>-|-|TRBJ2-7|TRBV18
CASSPQGPNEQYF
TGTGCCAGCTCACCACAGGGTCCCAACGAGCAGTACTTC
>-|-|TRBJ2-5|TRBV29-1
CSVEARQSPKETQYF
TGCAGCGTTGAAGCTAGACAGAGCCCTAAAGAGACCCAGTACTTC